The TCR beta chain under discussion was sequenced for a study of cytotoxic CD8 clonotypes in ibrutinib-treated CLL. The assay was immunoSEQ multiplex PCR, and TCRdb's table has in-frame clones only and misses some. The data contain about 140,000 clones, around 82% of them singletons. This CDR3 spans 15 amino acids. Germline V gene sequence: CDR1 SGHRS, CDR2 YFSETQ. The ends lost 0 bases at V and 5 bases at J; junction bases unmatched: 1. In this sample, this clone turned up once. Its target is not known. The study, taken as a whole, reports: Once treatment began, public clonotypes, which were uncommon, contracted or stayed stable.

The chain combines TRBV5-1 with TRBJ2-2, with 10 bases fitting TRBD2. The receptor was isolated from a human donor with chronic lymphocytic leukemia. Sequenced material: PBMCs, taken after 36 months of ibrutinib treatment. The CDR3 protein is CASSLVAGGTGELFF. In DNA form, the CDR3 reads TGCGCCAGCAGCTTGGTAGCGGGGGGAACCGGGGAGCTGTTTTTT.